A selection of T cell receptor beta chains follows, all from one sample in a study of blood T cell repertoires in COVID-19. Repertoires were generated with immunoSEQ multiplex PCR, while TCRdb's copy carries only in-frame clones and drops some. The data show around 150,000 clones, with 75% to 80% seen just once and just under 3% held by the top ten. The material sequenced was PBMCs or T cells enriched from blood (not recorded which). All receptors come from a woman between 50 and 59 years old who had recovered from COVID-19. CDR3s include the opening cysteine and the closing phenylalanine or tryptophan. The order of the fields is clone size, J gene, V gene, D gene, CDR3 protein, CDR3 DNA. The D gene is left open where the match is weak. For some rows the clone size is stated as once, few or many, or as a class when expanded; others skip it.

. | TRBJ2-7 | TRBV27 | . | CASSPTGIHEQYF | TGTGCCAGCAGTCCAACAGGGATCCACGAGCAGTACTTC
. | TRBJ1-4 | TRBV13 | . | CASSLGPGQGGEKLFF | TGTGCCAGCAGCTTAGGTCCAGGGCAGGGTGGTGAAAAACTGTTTTTT
few | TRBJ1-2 | TRBV5-1 | TRBD1 | CASSPTGGVGYGYTF | TGCGCCAGCAGCCCCACAGGGGGCGTCGGCTATGGCTACACCTTC
once | TRBJ1-1 | TRBV18 | . | CASSPVAGDNTEAFF | TGTGCCAGCTCACCAGTTGCCGGTGATAACACTGAAGCTTTCTTT
. | TRBJ1-6 | TRBV3-1/TRBV3-2 | TRBD1 | CASSLGWTGKSPLHF | TGTGCCAGCAGCCTTGGGTGGACAGGGAAGTCACCCCTCCACTTT
medium-sized | TRBJ1-1 | TRBV5-1 | TRBD1 | CASRQQGFITEAFF | TGCGCCAGCAGACAACAGGGGTTTATCACTGAAGCTTTCTTT
. | TRBJ2-1 | TRBV2 | TRBD1 | CASRYSPGQYNEQFF | TGTGCCAGCAGATACTCACCGGGACAGTACAATGAGCAGTTCTTC
. | TRBJ2-2 | TRBV19 | . | CASISGQHTGELFF | TGTGCCAGTATCAGCGGACAGCACACCGGGGAGCTGTTTTTT
. | TRBJ2-1 | TRBV24-1 | . | CATSDTTTNNEQFF | TGTGCCACCAGTGATACTACTACAAACAATGAGCAGTTCTTC
. | TRBJ2-6 | TRBV19 | TRBD2 | CASSPGRGATGANVLTF | TGTGCCAGTTCCCCGGGGCGGGGGGCCACTGGGGCCAACGTCCTGACTTTC
. | TRBJ2-3 | TRBV15 | . | CATSRETGLSTDTQYF | TGTGCCACCAGCAGGGAAACAGGGTTGAGCACAGATACGCAGTATTTT
. | TRBJ2-3 | TRBV7-2 | . | CASSSWTGDTQYF | TGTGCCAGCAGCTCTTGGACTGGGGATACGCAGTATTTT
. | TRBJ2-4 | TRBV30 | . | CAWGGLAKNIQYF | TGTGCCTGGGGTGGACTAGCCAAAAACATTCAGTACTTC
. | TRBJ2-3 | TRBV7-3 | TRBD2 | CASSSAGGRDTQYF | TGTGCCAGCAGCTCGGCGGGGGGCCGGGATACGCAGTATTTT
once | TRBJ1-2 | TRBV2 | . | CASVNPEGYGYTF | TGTGCCAGCGTCAACCCGGAGGGCTATGGCTACACCTTC
. | TRBJ1-1 | TRBV6-6 | . | CASSFSPEAFF | TGTGCCAGCAGCTTCTCTCCTGAAGCTTTCTTT
few | TRBJ1-3 | TRBV27 | . | CASGYRGTSGNTIYF | TGTGCCAGCGGGTATAGGGGGACCTCTGGAAACACCATATATTTT
. | TRBJ2-7 | TRBV2 | . | CASSEMRASYEQYF | TGTGCCAGCAGTGAAATGCGGGCCTCCTACGAGCAGTACTTC
once | TRBJ1-5 | TRBV6-1 | . | CASSGTGRGGNQPQHF | TGTGCCAGCAGTGGAACTGGGAGAGGGGGTAATCAGCCCCAGCATTTT
. | TRBJ1-2 | TRBV5-5 | . | CASSLVHLGYGYTF | TGTGCCAGCAGCTTGGTTCACCTCGGCTATGGCTACACCTTC
. | TRBJ1-2 | TRBV7-6 | . | CASSLARPNYGYTF | TGTGCCAGCAGCTTAGCTCGTCCTAACTATGGCTACACCTTC
. | TRBJ2-7 | TRBV18 | . | CASSPSRRPYEQYF | TGTGCCAGCTCACCATCGCGGAGACCCTACGAGCAGTACTTC
once | TRBJ1-4 | TRBV19 | TRBD1 | CASKAGTGHNEKLFF | TGTGCCAGTAAAGCAGGGACAGGGCATAATGAAAAACTGTTTTTT
. | TRBJ1-1 | TRBV20-1 | . | CSASLSTEAFF | TGCAGTGCTAGCCTTAGCACTGAAGCTTTCTTT
. | TRBJ2-5 | TRBV6-1 | . | CASSEPGTQYF | TGTGCCAGCAGTGAACCAGGGACCCAGTACTTC
. | TRBJ2-2 | TRBV9 | TRBD1 | CASSVSGQLTGELFF | TGTGCCAGCAGCGTATCGGGACAGCTCACCGGGGAGCTGTTTTTT
many | TRBJ2-2 | TRBV3-1/TRBV3-2 | . | CASSQDPVNTGELFF | TGTGCCAGCAGCCAAGATCCAGTGAACACCGGGGAGCTGTTTTTT
. | TRBJ1-5 | TRBV12-5 | . | CASGSKRGLYSNQPQHF | TGTGCTAGTGGTTCGAAACGGGGACTTTATAGCAATCAGCCCCAGCATTTT
. | TRBJ2-1 | TRBV6-5 | . | CASSYSEARSYNEQFF | TGTGCCAGCAGTTACTCAGAGGCTCGCTCCTACAATGAGCAGTTCTTC
. | TRBJ2-2 | TRBV5-1 | . | CASSPGLASGELFF | TGCGCCAGCAGCCCCGGACTGGCTAGCGGGGAGCTGTTTTTT
. | TRBJ2-7 | TRBV20-1 | . | CSATPGYEQYF | TGCAGTGCTACCCCCGGCTACGAGCAGTACTTC
. | TRBJ2-1 | TRBV7-9 | . | CASSHVGGWYNEQFF | TGTGCCAGCAGCCATGTGGGGGGTTGGTACAATGAGCAGTTCTTC
. | TRBJ1-5 | TRBV5-1 | . | CASSLGNRVDQPQHF | TGCGCCAGCAGCTTGGGAAACAGGGTCGATCAGCCCCAGCATTTT
. | TRBJ1-2 | TRBV6-5 | . | CASSPRGAWYGYTF | TGTGCCAGCAGCCCCCGTGGGGCTTGGTATGGCTACACCTTC
. | TRBJ2-3 | TRBV4-1 | TRBD2 | CASSQVAGVIKVGTDTQYF | TGCGCCAGCAGCCAAGTAGCGGGAGTAATAAAAGTTGGCACAGATACGCAGTATTTT
. | TRBJ1-4 | TRBV21-1 | . | CASSISTATNEKLFF | TGTGCCAGCAGCATAAGCACCGCAACTAATGAAAAACTGTTTTTT
. | TRBJ1-5 | TRBV4-1 | TRBD1 | CASSHPGGQGGNQPQHF | TGCGCCAGCAGCCATCCTGGCGGACAGGGCGGGAATCAGCCCCAGCATTTT
. | TRBJ2-4 | TRBV6-8 | TRBD2 | CASSLAGVGVAKNIQYF | TGTGCCAGTTCGCTAGCGGGGGTTGGGGTCGCCAAAAACATTCAGTACTTC
many | TRBJ2-7 | TRBV19 | . | CASSIRRPPYEQYF | TGTGCCAGTAGTATCCGCAGGCCTCCCTACGAGCAGTACTTC